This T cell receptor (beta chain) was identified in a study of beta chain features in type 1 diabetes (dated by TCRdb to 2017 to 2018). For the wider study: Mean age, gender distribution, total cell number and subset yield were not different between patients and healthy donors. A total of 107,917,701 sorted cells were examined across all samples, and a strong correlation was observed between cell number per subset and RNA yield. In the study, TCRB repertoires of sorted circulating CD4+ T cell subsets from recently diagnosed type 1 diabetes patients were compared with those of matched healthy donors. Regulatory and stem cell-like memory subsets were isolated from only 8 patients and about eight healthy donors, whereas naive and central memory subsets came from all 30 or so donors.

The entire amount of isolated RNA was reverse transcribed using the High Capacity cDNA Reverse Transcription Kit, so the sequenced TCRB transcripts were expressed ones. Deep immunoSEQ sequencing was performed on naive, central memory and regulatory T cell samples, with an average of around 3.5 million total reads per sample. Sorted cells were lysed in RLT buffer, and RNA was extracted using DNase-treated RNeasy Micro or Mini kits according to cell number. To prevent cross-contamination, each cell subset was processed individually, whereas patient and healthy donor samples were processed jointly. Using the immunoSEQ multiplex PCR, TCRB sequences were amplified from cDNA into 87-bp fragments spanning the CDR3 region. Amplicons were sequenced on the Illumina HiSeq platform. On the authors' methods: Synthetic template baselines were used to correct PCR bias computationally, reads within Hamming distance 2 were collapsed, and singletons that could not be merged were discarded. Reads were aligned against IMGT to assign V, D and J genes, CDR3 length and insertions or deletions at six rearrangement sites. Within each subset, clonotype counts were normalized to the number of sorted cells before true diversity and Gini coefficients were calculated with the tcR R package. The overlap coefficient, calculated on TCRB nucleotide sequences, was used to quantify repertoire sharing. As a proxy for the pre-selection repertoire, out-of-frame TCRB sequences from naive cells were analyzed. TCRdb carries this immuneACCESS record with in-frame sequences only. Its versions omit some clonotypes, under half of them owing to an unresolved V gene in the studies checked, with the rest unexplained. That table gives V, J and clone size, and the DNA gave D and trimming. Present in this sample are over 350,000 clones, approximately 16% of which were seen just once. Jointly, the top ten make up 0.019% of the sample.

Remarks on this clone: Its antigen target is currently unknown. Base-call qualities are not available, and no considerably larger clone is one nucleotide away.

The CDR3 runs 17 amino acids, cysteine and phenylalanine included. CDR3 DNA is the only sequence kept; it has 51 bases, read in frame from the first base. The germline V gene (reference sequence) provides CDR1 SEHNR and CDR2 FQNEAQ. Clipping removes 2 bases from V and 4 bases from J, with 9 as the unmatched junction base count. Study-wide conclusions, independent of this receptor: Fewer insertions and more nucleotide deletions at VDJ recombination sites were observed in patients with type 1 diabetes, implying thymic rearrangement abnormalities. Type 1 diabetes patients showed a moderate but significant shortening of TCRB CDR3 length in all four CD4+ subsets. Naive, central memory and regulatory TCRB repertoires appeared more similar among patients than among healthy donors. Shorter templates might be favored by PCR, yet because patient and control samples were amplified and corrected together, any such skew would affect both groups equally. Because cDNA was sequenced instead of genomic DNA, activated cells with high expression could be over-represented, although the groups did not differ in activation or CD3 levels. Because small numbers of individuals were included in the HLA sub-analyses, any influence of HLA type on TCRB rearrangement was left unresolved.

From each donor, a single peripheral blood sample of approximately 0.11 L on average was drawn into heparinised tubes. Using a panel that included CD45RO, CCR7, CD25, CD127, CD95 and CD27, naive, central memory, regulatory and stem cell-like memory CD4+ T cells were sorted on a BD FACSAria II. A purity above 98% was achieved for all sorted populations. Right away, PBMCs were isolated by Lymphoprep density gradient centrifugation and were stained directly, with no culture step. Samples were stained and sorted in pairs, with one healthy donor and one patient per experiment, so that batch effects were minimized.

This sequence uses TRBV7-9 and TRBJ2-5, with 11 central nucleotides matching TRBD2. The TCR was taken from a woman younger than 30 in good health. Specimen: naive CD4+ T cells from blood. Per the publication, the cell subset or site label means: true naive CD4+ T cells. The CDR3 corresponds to CASSLTRGGTSGETQYF. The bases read TGTGCCAGCAGCTTAACCCGGGGAGGGACTAGCGGAGAGACCCAGTACTTC. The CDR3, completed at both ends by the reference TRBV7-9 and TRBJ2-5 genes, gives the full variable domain DTGVSQNPRHKITKRGQNVTFRCDPISEHNRLYWYRQTLGQGPEFLTYFQNEAQLEKSRLLSDRFSAERPKGSFSTLEIQRTEQGDSAMYLCASSLTRGGTSGETQYFGPGTRLLVL.